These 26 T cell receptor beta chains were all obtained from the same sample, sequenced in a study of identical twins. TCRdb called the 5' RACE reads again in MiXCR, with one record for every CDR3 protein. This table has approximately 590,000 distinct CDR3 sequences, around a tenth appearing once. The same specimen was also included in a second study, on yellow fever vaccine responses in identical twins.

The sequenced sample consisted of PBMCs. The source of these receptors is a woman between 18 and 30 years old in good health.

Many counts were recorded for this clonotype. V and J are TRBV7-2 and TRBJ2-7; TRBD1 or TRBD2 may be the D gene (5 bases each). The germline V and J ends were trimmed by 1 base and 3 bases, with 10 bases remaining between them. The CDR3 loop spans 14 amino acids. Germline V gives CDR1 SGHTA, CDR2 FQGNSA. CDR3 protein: CASSLGGSDYEQYF. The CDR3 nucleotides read TGTGCCAGCAGCTTAGGGGGGTCCGACTACGAGCAGTACTTC.

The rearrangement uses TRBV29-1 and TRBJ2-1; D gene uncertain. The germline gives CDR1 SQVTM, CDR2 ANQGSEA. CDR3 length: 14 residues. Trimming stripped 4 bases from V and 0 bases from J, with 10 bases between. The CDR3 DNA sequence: TGCAGCGTTGTTAGTGAAAGCTCCTACAATGAGCAGTTCTTC. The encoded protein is CSVVSESSYNEQFF.

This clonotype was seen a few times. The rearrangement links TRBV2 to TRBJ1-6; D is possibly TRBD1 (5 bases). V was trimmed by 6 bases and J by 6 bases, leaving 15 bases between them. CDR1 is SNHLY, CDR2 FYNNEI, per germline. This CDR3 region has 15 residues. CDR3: CASRPATVTNSPLHF. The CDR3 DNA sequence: TGTGCCAGCAGACCCGCGACAGTTACTAATTCACCCCTCCACTTT.

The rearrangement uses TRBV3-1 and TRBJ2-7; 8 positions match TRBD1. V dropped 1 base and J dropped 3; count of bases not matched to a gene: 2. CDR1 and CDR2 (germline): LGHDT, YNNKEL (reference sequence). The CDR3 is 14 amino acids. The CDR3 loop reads CASSQVRGLYEQYF. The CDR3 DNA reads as TGTGCCAGCAGCCAAGTCAGGGGGCTCTACGAGCAGTACTTC.

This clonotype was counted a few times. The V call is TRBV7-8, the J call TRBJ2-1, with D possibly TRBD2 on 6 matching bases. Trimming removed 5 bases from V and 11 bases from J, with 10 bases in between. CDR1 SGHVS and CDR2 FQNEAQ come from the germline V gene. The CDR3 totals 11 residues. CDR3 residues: CASSLSGQQFF. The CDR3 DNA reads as TGTGCCAGCAGCCTAAGCGGGCAGCAGTTCTTC. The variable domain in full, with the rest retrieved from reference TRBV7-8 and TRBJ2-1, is GAGVSQSPRYKVAKRGQDVALRCDPISGHVSLFWYQQALGQGPEFLTYFQNEAQLDKSGLPSDRFFAERPEGSVSTLKIQRTQQEDSAVYLCASSLSGQQFFGPGTRLTVL.

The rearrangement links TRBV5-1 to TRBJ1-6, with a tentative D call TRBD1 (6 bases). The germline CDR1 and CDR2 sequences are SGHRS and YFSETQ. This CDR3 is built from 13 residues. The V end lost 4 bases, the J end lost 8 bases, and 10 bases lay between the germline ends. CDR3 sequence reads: CASSPKGDSPLHF. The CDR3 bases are TGCGCCAGCAGCCCGAAGGGGGATTCACCCCTCCACTTT.

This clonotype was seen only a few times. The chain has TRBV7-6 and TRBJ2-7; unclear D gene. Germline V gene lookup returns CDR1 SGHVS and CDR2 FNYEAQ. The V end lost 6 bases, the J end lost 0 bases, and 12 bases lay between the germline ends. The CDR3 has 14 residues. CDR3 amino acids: CASRFTALSYEQYF. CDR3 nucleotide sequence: TGTGCCAGCAGATTTACGGCTCTCTCCTACGAGCAGTACTTC.

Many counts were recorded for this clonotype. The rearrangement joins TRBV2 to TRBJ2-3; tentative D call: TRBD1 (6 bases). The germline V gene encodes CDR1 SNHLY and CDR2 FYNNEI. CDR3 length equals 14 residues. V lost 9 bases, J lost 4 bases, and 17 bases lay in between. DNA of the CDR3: TGTGCCAGTGCCGGCACAGGGACCCCAGATACGCAGTATTTT. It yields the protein CASAGTGTPDTQYF.

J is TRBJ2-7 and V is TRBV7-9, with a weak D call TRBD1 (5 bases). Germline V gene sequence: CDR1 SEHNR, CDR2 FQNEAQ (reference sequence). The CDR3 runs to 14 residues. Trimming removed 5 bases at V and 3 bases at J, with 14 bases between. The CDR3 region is CASSLGQDYYEQYF. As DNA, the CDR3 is TGTGCCAGCAGCCTCGGACAAGATTACTACGAGCAGTACTTC. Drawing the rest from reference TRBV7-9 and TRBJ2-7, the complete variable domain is DTGVSQNPRHKITKRGQNVTFRCDPISEHNRLYWYRQTLGQGPEFLTYFQNEAQLEKSRLLSDRFSAERPKGSFSTLEIQRTEQGDSAMYLCASSLGQDYYEQYFGPGTRLTVT.

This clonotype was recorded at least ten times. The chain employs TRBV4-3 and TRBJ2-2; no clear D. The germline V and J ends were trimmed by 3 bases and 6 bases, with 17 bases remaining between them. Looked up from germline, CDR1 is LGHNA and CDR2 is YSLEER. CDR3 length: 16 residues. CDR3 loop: CASSQNTVTVPGELFF. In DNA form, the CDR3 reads TGCGCCAGCAGCCAGAATACGGTCACGGTCCCCGGGGAGCTGTTTTTT.

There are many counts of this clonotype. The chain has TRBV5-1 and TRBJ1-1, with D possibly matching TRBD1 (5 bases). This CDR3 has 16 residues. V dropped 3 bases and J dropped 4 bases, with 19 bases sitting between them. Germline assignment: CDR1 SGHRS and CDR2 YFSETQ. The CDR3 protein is CASSSGRDAPSTEAFF. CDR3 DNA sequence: TGCGCCAGCAGCTCCGGACGGGACGCCCCAAGCACTGAAGCTTTCTTT.

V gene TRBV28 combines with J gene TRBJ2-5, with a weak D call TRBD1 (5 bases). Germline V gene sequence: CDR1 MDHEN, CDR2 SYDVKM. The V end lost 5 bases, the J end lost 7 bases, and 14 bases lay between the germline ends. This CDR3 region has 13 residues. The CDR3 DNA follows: TGTGCCAGCAGTCCCCAAGGGGTTGCGACCCAGTACTTC. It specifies CASSPQGVATQYF. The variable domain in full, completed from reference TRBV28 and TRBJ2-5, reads DVKVTQSSRYLVKRTGEKVFLECVQDMDHENMFWYRQDPGLGLRLIYFSYDVKMKEKGDIPEGYSVSREKKERFSLILESASTNQTSMYLCASSPQGVATQYFGPGTRLLVL.

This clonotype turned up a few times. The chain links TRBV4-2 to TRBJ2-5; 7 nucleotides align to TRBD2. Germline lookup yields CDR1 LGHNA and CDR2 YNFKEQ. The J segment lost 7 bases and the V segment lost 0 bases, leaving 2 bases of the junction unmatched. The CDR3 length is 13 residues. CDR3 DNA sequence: TGTGCCAGCAGCCAAGAAGGGGAGGGGACCCAGTACTTC. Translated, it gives CASSQEGEGTQYF.

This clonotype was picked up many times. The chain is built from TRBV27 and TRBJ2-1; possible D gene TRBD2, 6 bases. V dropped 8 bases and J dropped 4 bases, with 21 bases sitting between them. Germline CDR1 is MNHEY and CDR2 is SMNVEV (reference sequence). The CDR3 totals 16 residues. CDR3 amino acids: CASCSVLGGGYNEQFF. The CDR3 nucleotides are TGTGCCAGCTGTTCAGTTCTGGGAGGTGGGTACAATGAGCAGTTCTTC.

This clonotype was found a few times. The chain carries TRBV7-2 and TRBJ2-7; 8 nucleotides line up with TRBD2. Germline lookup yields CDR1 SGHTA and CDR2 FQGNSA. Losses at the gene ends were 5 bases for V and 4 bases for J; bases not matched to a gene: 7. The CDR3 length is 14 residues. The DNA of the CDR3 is TGTGCCAGCAGCAACAGCGGGAGCAGATACGAGCAGTACTTC. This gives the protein CASSNSGSRYEQYF. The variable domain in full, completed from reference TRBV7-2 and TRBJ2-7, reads GAGVSQSPSNKVTEKGKDVELRCDPISGHTALYWYRQSLGQGLEFLIYFQGNSAPDKSGLPSDRFSAERTGGSVSTLTIQRTQQEDSAVYLCASSNSGSRYEQYFGPGTRLTVT.

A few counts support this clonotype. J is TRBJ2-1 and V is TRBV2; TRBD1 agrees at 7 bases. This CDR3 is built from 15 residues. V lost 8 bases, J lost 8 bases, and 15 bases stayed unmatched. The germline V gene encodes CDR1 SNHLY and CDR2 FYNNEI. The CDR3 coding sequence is TGTGCCAGCGGGGTAGACAGGGTTGTTGTCGATGAGCAGTTCTTC. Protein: CASGVDRVVVDEQFF.

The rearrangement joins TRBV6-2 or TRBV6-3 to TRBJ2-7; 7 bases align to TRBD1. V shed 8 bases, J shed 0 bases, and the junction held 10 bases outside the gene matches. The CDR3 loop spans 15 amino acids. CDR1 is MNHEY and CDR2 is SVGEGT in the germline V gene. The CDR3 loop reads CASRTGTEFSYEQYF. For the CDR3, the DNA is TGTGCCAGCCGGACTGGGACAGAGTTCTCCTACGAGCAGTACTTC.

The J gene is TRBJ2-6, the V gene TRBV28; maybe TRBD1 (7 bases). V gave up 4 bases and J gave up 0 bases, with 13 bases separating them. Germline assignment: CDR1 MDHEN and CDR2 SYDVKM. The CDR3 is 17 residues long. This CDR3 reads CASSSRDSSSGANVLTF. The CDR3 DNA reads TGTGCCAGCAGTTCGCGGGACAGCAGCTCTGGGGCCAACGTCCTGACTTTC. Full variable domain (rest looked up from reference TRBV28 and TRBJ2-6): DVKVTQSSRYLVKRTGEKVFLECVQDMDHENMFWYRQDPGLGLRLIYFSYDVKMKEKGDIPEGYSVSREKKERFSLILESASTNQTSMYLCASSSRDSSSGANVLTFGAGSRLTVL.

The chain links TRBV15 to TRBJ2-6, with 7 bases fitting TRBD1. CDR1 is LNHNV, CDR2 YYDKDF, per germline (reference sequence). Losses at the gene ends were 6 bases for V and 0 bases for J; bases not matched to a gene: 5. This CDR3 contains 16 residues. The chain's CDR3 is CATSLDRNSGANVLTF. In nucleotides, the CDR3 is TGTGCCACCAGTTTGGACAGGAACTCTGGGGCCAACGTCCTGACTTTC.

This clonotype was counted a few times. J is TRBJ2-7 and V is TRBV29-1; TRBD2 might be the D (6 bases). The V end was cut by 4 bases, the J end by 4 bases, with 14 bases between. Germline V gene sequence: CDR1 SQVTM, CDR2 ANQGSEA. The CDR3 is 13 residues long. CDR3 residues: CSVVGGRDYEQYF. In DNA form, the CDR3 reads TGCAGCGTTGTAGGAGGGAGAGATTACGAGCAGTACTTC.

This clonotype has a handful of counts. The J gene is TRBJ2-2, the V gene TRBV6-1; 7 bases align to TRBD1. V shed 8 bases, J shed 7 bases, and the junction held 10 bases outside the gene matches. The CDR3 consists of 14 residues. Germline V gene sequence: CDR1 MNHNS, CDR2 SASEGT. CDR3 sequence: CASGARQGVGELFF. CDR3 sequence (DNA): TGTGCCAGCGGGGCACGCCAGGGGGTCGGGGAGCTGTTTTTT.

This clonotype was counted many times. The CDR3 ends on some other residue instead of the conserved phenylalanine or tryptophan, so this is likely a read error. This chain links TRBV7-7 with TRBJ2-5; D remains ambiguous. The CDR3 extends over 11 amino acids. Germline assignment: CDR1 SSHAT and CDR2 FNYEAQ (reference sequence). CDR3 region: CASSLVETQYL. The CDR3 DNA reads TGTGCTAGCAGCTTAGTTGAGACCCAGTACTTG.

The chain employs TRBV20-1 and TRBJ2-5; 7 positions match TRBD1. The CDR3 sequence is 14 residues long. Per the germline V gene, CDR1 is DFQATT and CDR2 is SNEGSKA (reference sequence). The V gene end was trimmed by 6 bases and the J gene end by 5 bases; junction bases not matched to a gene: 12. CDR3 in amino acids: CSASKTGLTETQYF. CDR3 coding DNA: TGCAGTGCCAGTAAGACAGGGCTCACGGAGACCCAGTACTTC.

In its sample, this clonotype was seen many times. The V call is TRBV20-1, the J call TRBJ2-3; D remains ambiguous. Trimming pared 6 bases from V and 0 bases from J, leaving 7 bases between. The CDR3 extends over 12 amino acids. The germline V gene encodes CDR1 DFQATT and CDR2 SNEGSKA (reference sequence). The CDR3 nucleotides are TGCAGTGCCGACCTGAGCACAGATACGCAGTATTTT. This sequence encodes CSADLSTDTQYF.

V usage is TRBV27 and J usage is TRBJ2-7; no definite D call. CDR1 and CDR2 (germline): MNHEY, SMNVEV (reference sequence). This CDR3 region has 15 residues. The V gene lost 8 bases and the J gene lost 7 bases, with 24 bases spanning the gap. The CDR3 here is CASQGRSVLGVEQYF. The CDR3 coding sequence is TGTGCCAGCCAAGGTCGTTCCGTCCTTGGAGTGGAGCAGTACTTC.

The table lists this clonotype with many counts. CDR3 sequence (DNA): TGTGCCAGCAGTTTAAGGCCCGGTCAGGGGGTAGCGCGCAAAAACATTCAGTACTTC. Translated, it gives CASSLRPGQGVARKNIQYF. The J gene is TRBJ2-4, the V gene TRBV28, with 7 bases aligning to TRBD1. CDR3 length equals 19 residues. Germline CDR1 MDHEN, CDR2 SYDVKM. Trimming took 2 bases from V and 3 from J; bases not matched to a gene: 16.